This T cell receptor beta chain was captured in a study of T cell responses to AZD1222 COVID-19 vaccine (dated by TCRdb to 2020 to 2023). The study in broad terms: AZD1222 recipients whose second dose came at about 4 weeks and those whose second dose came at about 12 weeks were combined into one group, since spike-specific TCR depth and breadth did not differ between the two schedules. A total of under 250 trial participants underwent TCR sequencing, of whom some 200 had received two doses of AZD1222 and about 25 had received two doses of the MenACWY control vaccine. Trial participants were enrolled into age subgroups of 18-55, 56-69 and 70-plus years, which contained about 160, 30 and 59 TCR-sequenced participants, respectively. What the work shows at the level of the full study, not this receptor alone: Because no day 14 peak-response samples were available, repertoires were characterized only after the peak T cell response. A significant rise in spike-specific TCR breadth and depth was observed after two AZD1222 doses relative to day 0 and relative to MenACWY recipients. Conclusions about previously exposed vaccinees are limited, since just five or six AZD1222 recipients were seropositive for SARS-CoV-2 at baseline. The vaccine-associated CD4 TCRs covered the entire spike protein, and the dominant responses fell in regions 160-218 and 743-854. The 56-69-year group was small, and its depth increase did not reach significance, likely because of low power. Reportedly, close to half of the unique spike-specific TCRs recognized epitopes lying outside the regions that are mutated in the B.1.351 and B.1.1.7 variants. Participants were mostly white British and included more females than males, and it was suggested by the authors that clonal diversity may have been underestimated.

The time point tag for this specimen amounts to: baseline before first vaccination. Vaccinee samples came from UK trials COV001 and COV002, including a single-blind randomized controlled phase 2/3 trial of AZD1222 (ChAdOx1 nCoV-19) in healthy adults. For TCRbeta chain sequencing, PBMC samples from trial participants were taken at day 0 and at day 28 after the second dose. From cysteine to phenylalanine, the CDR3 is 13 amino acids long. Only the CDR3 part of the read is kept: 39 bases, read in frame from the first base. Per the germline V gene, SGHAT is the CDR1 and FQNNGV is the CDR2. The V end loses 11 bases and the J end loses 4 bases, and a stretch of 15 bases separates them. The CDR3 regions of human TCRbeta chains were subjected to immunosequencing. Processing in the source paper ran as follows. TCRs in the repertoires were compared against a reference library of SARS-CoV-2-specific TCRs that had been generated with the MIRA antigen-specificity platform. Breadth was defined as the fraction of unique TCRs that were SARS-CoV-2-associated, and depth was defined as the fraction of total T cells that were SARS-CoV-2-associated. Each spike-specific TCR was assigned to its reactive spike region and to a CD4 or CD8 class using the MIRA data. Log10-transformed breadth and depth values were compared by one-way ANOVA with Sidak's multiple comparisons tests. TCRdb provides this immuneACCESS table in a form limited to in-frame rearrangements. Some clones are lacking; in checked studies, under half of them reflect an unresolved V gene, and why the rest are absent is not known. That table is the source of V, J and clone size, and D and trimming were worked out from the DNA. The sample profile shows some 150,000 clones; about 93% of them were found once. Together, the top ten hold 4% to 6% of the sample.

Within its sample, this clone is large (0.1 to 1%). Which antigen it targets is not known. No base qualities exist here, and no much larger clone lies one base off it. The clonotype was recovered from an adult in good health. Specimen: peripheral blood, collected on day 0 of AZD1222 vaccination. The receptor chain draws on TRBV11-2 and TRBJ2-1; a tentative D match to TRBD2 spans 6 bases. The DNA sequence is TGTGCCTGCGCCGGGACTCCTTACAATGAGCAGTTCTTC. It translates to CACAGTPYNEQFF. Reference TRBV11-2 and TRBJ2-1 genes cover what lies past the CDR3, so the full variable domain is EAGVAQSPRYKIIEKRQSVAFWCNPISGHATLYWYQQILGQGPKLLIQFQNNGVVDDSQLPKDRFSAERLKGVDSTLKIQPAKLEDSAVYLCACAGTPYNEQFFGPGTRLTVL.